Many counts were recorded for the clone carrying this TCR beta chain. The data belong to a study of molecular identifiers for immune sequencing clone quantification. TCRdb recomputed calls from the PCR reads with MiXCR, one row per CDR3 protein. There are tens of thousands of distinct CDR3 sequences in the sample; less than 20% occur only once, and roughly 7.7% lies in the top ten. The origin of this receptor is a human donor in good health. Some libraries in this study had Jurkat cell RNA spiked in. Sequences were obtained from naive CD8+ T cells from blood, with Jurkat cell RNA spiked in. The subset was: FACS-sorted CD8+CD4-CCR7+CD45RA+ naive T cells.

In DNA, the CDR3 is TGTGCCAGCAGCTTAATACAGGGGGCCAACGAGCAGTACTTC. Encoded protein: CASSLIQGANEQYF. The genes are TRBV7-9 and TRBJ2-7; 9 bases fit TRBD1. In germline, CDR1 is SEHNR, CDR2 FQNEAQ (reference sequence). CDR3 length: 14 residues. V dropped 2 bases and J dropped 5; count of bases not matched to a gene: 4.